The 24 T cell receptor beta chains presented below share a single source sample, sequenced in a study of PD-1 blockade in classical Hodgkin lymphoma. Time point in this sample: cycle 4 day 1 (C4D1), after 5 to 7 weeks of nivolumab. Every single patient, without exception, relapsed after autologous stem cell transplantation, and brentuximab vedotin exposure varied. Using immunoSEQ multiplex PCR, the repertoire was profiled, and TCRdb retains in-frame clones only, with some absent. The sample has 99,000 or so clones, 89% seen once. Sequencing used peripheral blood mononuclear cells (PBMCs), obtained before the fourth cycle of nivolumab. All receptors derive from a human donor with classical Hodgkin lymphoma.

The chain combines TRBV6-4 with TRBJ1-3; D unresolved. Trimming removed 4 bases at V and 0 bases at J, with 16 bases between. The length of the CDR3 is 17 residues. Germline V gene data show CDR1 as MRHNA and CDR2 as SNTAGT. CDR3 DNA sequence: TGTGCCAGCAGTGCCGTTATTATTTATAGCTCTGGAAACACCATATATTTT. This gives the protein CASSAVIIYSSGNTIYF.

The rearrangement uses TRBV14 and TRBJ2-1; the D is unclear. Trimming took 1 base from V and 4 from J, leaving 11 bases between them. The CDR3 runs to 15 residues. CDR1 SGHDN and CDR2 FVKESK come from the germline V gene. The chain's CDR3 is CASSQGLGPYNEQFF. As DNA, the CDR3 is TGTGCCAGCAGCCAAGGCTTAGGACCGTACAATGAGCAGTTCTTC.

The chain is built from TRBV30 and TRBJ2-5, with 11 bases fitting TRBD2. The CDR3 length is 16 residues. Germline CDR1 GTSNPN, CDR2 SVGIG (reference sequence). V lost 7 bases to trimming and J lost 9 bases; unmatched junction nucleotides: 19. The CDR3 region is CASLPTIAGGRGAQYF. CDR3 nucleotide sequence: TGTGCCTCACTCCCAACCATAGCGGGAGGGCGAGGGGCCCAGTACTTC.

The rearrangement uses TRBV7-9 and TRBJ2-5; TRBD2 is a possible D gene (5 bases). Trimming took off 1 base at V and 4 bases at J, with 16 bases between the two ends. Looked up from germline, CDR1 is SEHNR and CDR2 is FQNEAQ (reference sequence). The CDR3 runs 16 residues. CDR3 in amino acids: CASSLGASTIAETQYF. Here the CDR3 DNA reads TGTGCCAGCAGCTTAGGGGCTAGCACCATAGCAGAGACCCAGTACTTC.

V gene TRBV6-6 combines with J gene TRBJ1-2; 8 nucleotides line up with TRBD1. V lost 6 bases and J lost 4; bases outside the gene matches: 10. Germline V gene sequence: CDR1 MNHNY, CDR2 SVGAGI (reference sequence). This CDR3 spans 15 amino acids. DNA of the CDR3: TGTGCCAGCAGACTTAGACAGGGGTCCACCTATGGCTACACCTTC. Residues: CASRLRQGSTYGYTF.

The CDR3 DNA reads as TGCGCCAGCAGCTTGGGTGGAGAAGCTTTCTTT. Protein sequence: CASSLGGEAFF. The chain uses TRBV5-1 and TRBJ1-1; D not resolved. This CDR3 comprises 11 residues. The V gene's germline CDR1 is SGHRS and CDR2 YFSETQ. Trimming stripped 0 bases from V and 8 bases from J, with 5 bases between. The complete variable domain, with remaining parts taken from reference TRBV5-1 and TRBJ1-1, reads KAGVTQTPRYLIKTRGQQVTLSCSPISGHRSVSWYQQTPGQGLQFLFEYFSETQRNKGNFPGRFSGRQFSNSRSEMNVSTLELGDSALYLCASSLGGEAFFGQGTRLTVV.

The chain employs TRBV5-1 and TRBJ1-4; D uncertain. V was trimmed by 4 bases and J by 11 bases, leaving 15 bases between them. From germline, CDR1 is SGHRS and CDR2 YFSETQ. The CDR3 runs 13 residues. In DNA form, the CDR3 reads TGCGCCAGCAGCACCCGACTCAGGCGGAAACTGTTTTTT. It is translated as CASSTRLRRKLFF.

The V call is TRBV10-3, the J call TRBJ2-3, with a weak D call TRBD2 (6 bases). The V and J ends lost 2 bases and 2 bases respectively, with 11 bases between them. Germline-derived CDR1 and CDR2 are ENHRY and SYGVKD. CDR3 length: 15 residues. CDR3 nucleotide sequence: TGTGCCATCAGTGAGCCGGGACTGTTCACAGATACGCAGTATTTT. Translating gives CAISEPGLFTDTQYF.

The sample holds one count of this clone. V is TRBV29-1 and J is TRBJ1-1; the D is unclear. The CDR3 runs to 13 residues. Germline V gives CDR1 SQVTM, CDR2 ANQGSEA. Trimming stripped 4 bases from V and 5 bases from J, with 14 bases between. Here the CDR3 reads CSVAPAGNTEAFF. CDR3 coding DNA: TGCAGCGTTGCGCCGGCGGGGAATACTGAAGCTTTCTTT. The full variable domain, with the rest looked up from reference TRBV29-1 and TRBJ1-1, is SAVISQKPSRDICQRGTSLTIQCQVDSQVTMMFWYRQQPGQSLTLIATANQGSEATYESGFVIDKFPISRPNLTFSTLTVSNMSPEDSSIYLCSVAPAGNTEAFFGQGTRLTVV.

V and J are TRBV2 and TRBJ2-7; the match to TRBD1 covers 12 bases. In germline, CDR1 is SNHLY, CDR2 FYNNEI. V shed 5 bases, J shed 0 bases, and the junction held 2 bases outside the gene matches. CDR3 length: 15 amino acids. CDR3 sequence: CASSPGQGASYEQYF. In DNA form, the CDR3 reads TGTGCCAGCAGTCCGGGACAGGGGGCCTCCTACGAGCAGTACTTC.

V and J are TRBV7-8 and TRBJ2-7; TRBD1 or TRBD2 may be the D gene (6 bases each). Germline V gene data show CDR1 as SGHVS and CDR2 as FQNEAQ. V was pared by 5 bases and J by 4 bases, with 15 bases between. The CDR3 covers 14 residues. The CDR3 spells CASSPIGGRYEQYF. The CDR3 coding sequence is TGTGCCAGCAGCCCAATCGGGGGCAGATACGAGCAGTACTTC.

This clone was recorded only once. The genes are TRBV9 and TRBJ1-1; D is perhaps TRBD1 (5 bases). There are 15 residues in the CDR3. V was pared by 0 bases and J by 4 bases, with 13 bases between. Germline loops: CDR1 SGDLS, CDR2 YYNGEE. CDR3 nucleotides: TGTGCCAGCAGCGTAGAGGCAACGGGGGGCACTGAAGCTTTCTTT. Translated, it gives CASSVEATGGTEAFF.

As concerns this clone: The junction and the germline gene differ at one end; a read error may be behind it. This sequence joins TRBV7-7 and TRBJ1-3; D is possibly TRBD1 (5 bases). This CDR3 comprises 15 residues. CDR1 and CDR2 (germline): SSHAT, FNYEAQ (reference sequence). DNA of the CDR3: TGTGCTAGCAGCCGGGACTTCTCCGGCCGGAACACCATATATTTT. Translated, it gives CASSRDFSGRNTIYF.

The chain carries TRBV7-2 and TRBJ2-2; D is perhaps TRBD1 (6 bases). The germline V gene has CDR1 SGHTA and CDR2 FQGNSA. V was shortened by 5 bases and J by 4 bases, with 11 bases between the two germline ends. The CDR3 length is 14 residues. The CDR3, as DNA: TGTGCCAGCAGCCCAGCAGGGGTCACCGGGGAGCTGTTTTTT. Its translation: CASSPAGVTGELFF.

This clone was counted a single time. V and J are TRBV28 and TRBJ1-5, with 12 nucleotides matching TRBD1. V lost 2 bases to trimming and J lost 5 bases; unmatched junction nucleotides: 7. The CDR3 covers 17 residues. CDR1 and CDR2 from the germline V gene are MDHEN and SYDVKM. CDR3 region: CASSLGSGTGGHQPQHF. The DNA for the CDR3 is TGTGCCAGCAGTTTAGGGAGTGGGACAGGGGGCCATCAGCCCCAGCATTTT.

The genes are TRBV29-1 and TRBJ2-7, with no clear D. CDR3 length equals 11 residues. Germline assignment: CDR1 SQVTM and CDR2 ANQGSEA. V gave up 7 bases and J gave up 8 bases, with 15 bases separating them. As DNA, the CDR3 is TGCAGCGGGTCCGACGGCCTAAAGCAGTACTTC. This encodes CSGSDGLKQYF.

This clone was seen once. This rearrangement joins TRBV5-6 to TRBJ2-1; unclear D gene. The V gene's germline CDR1 is SGHDT and CDR2 YYEEEE. This CDR3 spans 13 amino acids. The V and J ends lost 0 bases and 4 bases respectively, with 5 bases between them. CDR3 coding DNA: TGTGCCAGCAGCTTGGTTCGGTACAATGAGCAGTTCTTC. It is translated as CASSLVRYNEQFF.

The chain has TRBV18 and TRBJ2-1, with D hard to call. Per germline, CDR1 KGHSH and CDR2 LQKENI. With 0 bases removed from V and 1 base from J, the gap between germline ends came to 13 bases. The CDR3 contains 17 residues. Written as DNA, the CDR3 is TGTGCCAGCTCACCACCGGGTCTCTACCCATCCTACAATGAGCAGTTCTTC. Translating gives CASSPPGLYPSYNEQFF.

The chain has TRBV28 and TRBJ2-5, with D hard to call. The CDR3 has 17 amino acids. V dropped 5 bases and J dropped 4 bases, with 23 bases sitting between them. The V gene's germline CDR1 is MDHEN and CDR2 SYDVKM. CDR3 sequence: CASSSDVGPNRGETQYF. The CDR3 nucleotides read TGTGCCAGCAGTAGCGACGTTGGGCCGAACCGCGGAGAGACCCAGTACTTC.

This chain links TRBV2 with TRBJ2-5; 7 nucleotides agree with TRBD1. Germline CDR1 SNHLY, CDR2 FYNNEI. The CDR3 is 15 residues long. V lost 3 bases, J lost 7 bases, and 11 bases stayed unmatched. The CDR3 nucleotides are TGTGCCAGCAGTGAGGGACAGATGCCCGTCGGGACCCAGTACTTC. Translated: CASSEGQMPVGTQYF. Drawing the rest from reference TRBV2 and TRBJ2-5, the complete variable domain is EPEVTQTPSHQVTQMGQEVILRCVPISNHLYFYWYRQILGQKVEFLVSFYNNEISEKSEIFDDQFSVERPDGSNFTLKIRSTKLEDSAMYFCASSEGQMPVGTQYFGPGTRLLVL.

The chain combines TRBV2 with TRBJ1-2, with D possibly TRBD1 on 5 matching bases. Germline loops: CDR1 SNHLY, CDR2 FYNNEI. The CDR3 spans 16 residues. V was clipped by 3 bases and J by 5 bases, with 19 bases between them. The CDR3 coding sequence is TGTGCCAGCAGTGATAGGGCAGGGAGGGCAGGGTATGGCTACACCTTC. Its protein product is CASSDRAGRAGYGYTF.

The chain combines TRBV25-1 with TRBJ2-1, with 9 positions matching TRBD2. The CDR3 runs 17 residues. Germline CDR1 MGHDK, CDR2 SYGVNS. Losses at the gene ends were 4 bases for V and 4 bases for J; bases not matched to a gene: 11. The CDR3 DNA follows: TGTGCCAGCAGTGCCCGACTAGCGGCCGGCTCTTACAATGAGCAGTTCTTC. Translation gives CASSARLAAGSYNEQFF.

The chain couples TRBV28 to TRBJ2-7; D is unclear. Trimming stripped 4 bases from V and 0 bases from J, with 13 bases between. The CDR3 contains 15 residues. Per the germline V gene, CDR1 is MDHEN and CDR2 is SYDVKM. The CDR3 loop reads CASSSPRHRSYEQYF. In nucleotides, the CDR3 is TGTGCCAGCAGTTCCCCTCGACACCGCTCCTACGAGCAGTACTTC.

This rearrangement joins TRBV7-2 to TRBJ2-1; 9 bases map to TRBD2. V dropped 0 bases and J dropped 5; count of bases not matched to a gene: 5. The CDR3 covers 16 residues. Germline V gene sequence: CDR1 SGHTA, CDR2 FQGNSA. The CDR3 nucleotides are TGTGCCAGCAGCTTAGCGCTTACTAGCGGGCACAATGAGCAGTTCTTC. The encoded protein is CASSLALTSGHNEQFF.